Listed here is a single TCR beta chain. Its target is unknown. CDR3 length: 15 amino acids. V was pared by 4 bases and J by 0 bases, with 11 bases between. Germline values: CDR1 SNHLY, CDR2 FYNNEI. The data stem from a study of graft-versus-host responses after intestinal transplantation. Study background: Transplant types were multivisceral, liver-intestinal, or isolated intestinal. Once they had received anti-thymocyte globulin induction, all recipients took tacrolimus and steroids for approximately 3 years. General study results and limits: Some GvH clones appeared in ileal mucosa or blood before recipient bone marrow. Subjects displaying graft-donor T cell macrochimerism possessed elevated graft-versus-host to host-versus-graft clonal ratios inside allografts.

The assay was immunoSEQ multiplex PCR, and TCRdb's table has in-frame clones only and misses some. The table includes 100,000 or so clones, about 92% detected once. This TCR was sampled from a human donor who received an intestinal transplant. The sequencing here drew on unstimulated CD8+ T cells sorted from spleen or lymph node cells, taken before intestinal transplant. The chain is built from TRBV2 and TRBJ2-3; D perhaps matches TRBD1 (6 bases). The CDR3 sequence is CASSAEDRSTDTQYF. In DNA form, the CDR3 reads TGTGCCAGCAGTGCGGAGGACAGAAGCACAGATACGCAGTATTTT. Full variable domain (outside the CDR3, taken from reference TRBV2 and TRBJ2-3): EPEVTQTPSHQVTQMGQEVILRCVPISNHLYFYWYRQILGQKVEFLVSFYNNEISEKSEIFDDQFSVERPDGSNFTLKIRSTKLEDSAMYFCASSAEDRSTDTQYFGPGTRLTVL.